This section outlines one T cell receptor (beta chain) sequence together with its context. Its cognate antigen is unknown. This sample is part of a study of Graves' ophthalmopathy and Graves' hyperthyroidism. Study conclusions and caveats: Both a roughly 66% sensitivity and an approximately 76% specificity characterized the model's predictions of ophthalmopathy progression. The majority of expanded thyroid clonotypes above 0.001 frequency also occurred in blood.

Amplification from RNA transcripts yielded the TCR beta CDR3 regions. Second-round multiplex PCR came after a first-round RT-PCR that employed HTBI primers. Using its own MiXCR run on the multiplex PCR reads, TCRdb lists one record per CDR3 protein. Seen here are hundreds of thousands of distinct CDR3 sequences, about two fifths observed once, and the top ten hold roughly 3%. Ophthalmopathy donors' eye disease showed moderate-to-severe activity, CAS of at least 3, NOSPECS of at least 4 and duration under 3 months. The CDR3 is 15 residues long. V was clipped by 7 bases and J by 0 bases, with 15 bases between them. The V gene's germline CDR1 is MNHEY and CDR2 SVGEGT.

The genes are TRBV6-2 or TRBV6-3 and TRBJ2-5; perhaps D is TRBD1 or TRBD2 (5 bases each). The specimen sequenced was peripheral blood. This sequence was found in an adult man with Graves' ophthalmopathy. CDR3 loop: CASIFRDAYQETQYF. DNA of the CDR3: TGTGCCAGCATTTTTAGGGACGCGTACCAAGAGACCCAGTACTTC.